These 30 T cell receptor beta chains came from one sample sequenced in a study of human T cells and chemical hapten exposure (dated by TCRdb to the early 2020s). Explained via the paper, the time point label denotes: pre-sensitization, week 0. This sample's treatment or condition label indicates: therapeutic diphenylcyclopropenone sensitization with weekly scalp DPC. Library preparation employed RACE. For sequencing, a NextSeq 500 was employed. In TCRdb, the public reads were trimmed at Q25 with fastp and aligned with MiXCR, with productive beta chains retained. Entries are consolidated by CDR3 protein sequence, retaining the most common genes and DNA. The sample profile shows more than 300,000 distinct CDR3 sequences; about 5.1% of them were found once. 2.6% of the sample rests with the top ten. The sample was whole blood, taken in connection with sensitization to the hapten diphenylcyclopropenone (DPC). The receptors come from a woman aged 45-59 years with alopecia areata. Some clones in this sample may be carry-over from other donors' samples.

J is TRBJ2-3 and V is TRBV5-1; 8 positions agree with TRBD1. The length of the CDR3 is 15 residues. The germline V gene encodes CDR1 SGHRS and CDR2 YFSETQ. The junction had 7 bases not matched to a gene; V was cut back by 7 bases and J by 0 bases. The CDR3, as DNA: TGCGCCAGCCGGCCGACAGGGGATAGCACAGATACGCAGTATTTT. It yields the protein CASRPTGDSTDTQYF.

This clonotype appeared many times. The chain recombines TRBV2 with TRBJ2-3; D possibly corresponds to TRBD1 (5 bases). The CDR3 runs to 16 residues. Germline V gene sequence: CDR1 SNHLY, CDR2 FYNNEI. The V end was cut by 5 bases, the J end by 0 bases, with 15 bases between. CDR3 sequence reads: CASSSWKGESTDTQYF. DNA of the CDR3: TGTGCCAGCAGTTCCTGGAAAGGGGAAAGCACAGATACGCAGTATTTT.

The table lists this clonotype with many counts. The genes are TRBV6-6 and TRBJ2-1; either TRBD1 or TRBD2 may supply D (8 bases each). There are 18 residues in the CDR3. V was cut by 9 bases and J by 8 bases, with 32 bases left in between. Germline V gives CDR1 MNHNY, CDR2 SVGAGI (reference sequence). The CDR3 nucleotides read TGTGCCAGTATATCCGGGACAGGCTTTTCTAGCGGGCGAGATGAGCAGTTCTTC. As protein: CASISGTGFSSGRDEQFF.

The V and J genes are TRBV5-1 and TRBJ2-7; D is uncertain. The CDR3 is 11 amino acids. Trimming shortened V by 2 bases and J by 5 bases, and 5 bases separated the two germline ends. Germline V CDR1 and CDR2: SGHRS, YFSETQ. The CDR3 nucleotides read TGCGCCAGCAGCTTTTCCCACGAGCAGTACTTC. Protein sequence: CASSFSHEQYF.

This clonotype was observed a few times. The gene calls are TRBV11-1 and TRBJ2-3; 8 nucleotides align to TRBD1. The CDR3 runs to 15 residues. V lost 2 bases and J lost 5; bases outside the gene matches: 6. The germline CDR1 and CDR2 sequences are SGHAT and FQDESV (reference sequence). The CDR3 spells CASSLQAGGRDTQYF. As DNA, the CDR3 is TGTGCCAGCAGCTTACAGGCAGGGGGCAGAGATACGCAGTATTTT.

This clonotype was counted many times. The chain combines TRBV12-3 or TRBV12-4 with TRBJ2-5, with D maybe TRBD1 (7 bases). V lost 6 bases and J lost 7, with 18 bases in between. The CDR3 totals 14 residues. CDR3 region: CASSPGLPGGTQYF. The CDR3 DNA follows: TGTGCCAGCAGCCCGGGACTCCCAGGGGGGACCCAGTACTTC.

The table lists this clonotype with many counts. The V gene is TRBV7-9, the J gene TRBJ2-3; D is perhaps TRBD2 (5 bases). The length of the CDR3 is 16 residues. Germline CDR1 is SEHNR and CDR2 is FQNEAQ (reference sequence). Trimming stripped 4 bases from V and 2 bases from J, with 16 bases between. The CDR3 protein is CASSSPAETPTDTQYF. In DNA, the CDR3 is TGTGCCAGCAGCTCGCCAGCGGAAACCCCCACAGATACGCAGTATTTT. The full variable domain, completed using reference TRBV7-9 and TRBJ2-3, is DTGVSQNPRHKITKRGQNVTFRCDPISEHNRLYWYRQTLGQGPEFLTYFQNEAQLEKSRLLSDRFSAERPKGSFSTLEIQRTEQGDSAMYLCASSSPAETPTDTQYFGPGTRLTVL.

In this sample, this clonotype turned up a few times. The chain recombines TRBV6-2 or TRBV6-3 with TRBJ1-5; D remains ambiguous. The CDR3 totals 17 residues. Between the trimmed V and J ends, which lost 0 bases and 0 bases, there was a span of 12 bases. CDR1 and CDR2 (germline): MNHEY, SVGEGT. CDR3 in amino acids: CASSYSSLGNSNQPQHF. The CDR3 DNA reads TGTGCCAGCAGTTACTCGAGTTTAGGAAATAGCAATCAGCCCCAGCATTTT.

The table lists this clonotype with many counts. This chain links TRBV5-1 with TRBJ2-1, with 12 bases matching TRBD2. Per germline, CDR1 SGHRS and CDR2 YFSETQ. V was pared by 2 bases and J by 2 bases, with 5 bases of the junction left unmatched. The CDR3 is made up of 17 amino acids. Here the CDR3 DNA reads TGCGCCAGCAGCTTCGTGGCTAGCGGGGGGGCCTACAATGAGCAGTTCTTC. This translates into CASSFVASGGAYNEQFF.

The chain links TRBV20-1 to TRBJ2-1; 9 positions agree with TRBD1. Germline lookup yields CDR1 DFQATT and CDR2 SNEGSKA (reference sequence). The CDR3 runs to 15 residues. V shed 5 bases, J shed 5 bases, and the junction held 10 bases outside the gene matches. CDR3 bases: TGCAGTGCTCGACGGGGACAGGGTCACCACAATGAGCAGTTCTTC. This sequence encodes CSARRGQGHHNEQFF.

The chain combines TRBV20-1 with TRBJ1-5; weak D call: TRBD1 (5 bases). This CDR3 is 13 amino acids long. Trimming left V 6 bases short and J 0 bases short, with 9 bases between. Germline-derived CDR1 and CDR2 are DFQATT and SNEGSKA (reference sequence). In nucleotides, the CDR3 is TGCAGTGCGGCAGGGAGTAGCAATCAGCCCCAGCATTTT. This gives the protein CSAAGSSNQPQHF.

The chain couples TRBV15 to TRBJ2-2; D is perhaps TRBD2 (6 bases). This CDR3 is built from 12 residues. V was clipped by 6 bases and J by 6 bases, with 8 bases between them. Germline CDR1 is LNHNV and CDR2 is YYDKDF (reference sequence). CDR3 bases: TGTGCCACCAGGAGCGGGTCCGGGGAGCTGTTTTTT. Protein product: CATRSGSGELFF.

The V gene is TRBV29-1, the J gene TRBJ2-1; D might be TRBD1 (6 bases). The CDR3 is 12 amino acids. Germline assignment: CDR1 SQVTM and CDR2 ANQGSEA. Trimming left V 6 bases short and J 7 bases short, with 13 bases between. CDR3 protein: CSVQGDQNEQFF. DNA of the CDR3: TGCAGCGTACAGGGTGATCAAAATGAGCAGTTCTTC.

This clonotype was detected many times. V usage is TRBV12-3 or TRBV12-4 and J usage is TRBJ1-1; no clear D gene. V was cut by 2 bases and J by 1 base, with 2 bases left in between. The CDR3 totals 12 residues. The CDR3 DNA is TGTGCCAGCAGTTTACAGAACACTGAAGCTTTCTTT. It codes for CASSLQNTEAFF.

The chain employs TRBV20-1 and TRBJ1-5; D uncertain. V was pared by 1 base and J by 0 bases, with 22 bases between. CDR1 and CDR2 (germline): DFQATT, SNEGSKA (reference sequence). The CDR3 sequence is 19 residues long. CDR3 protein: CSARGVGSNIAYSNQPQHF. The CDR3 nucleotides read TGCAGTGCTAGAGGTGTCGGCAGCAATATAGCTTATAGCAATCAGCCCCAGCATTTT.

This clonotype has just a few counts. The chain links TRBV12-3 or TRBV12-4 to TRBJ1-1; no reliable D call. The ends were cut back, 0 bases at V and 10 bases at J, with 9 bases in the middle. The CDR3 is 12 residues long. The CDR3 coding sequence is TGTGCCAGCAGTTTAGCAGGGCCGGGAGCTTTCTTT. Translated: CASSLAGPGAFF.

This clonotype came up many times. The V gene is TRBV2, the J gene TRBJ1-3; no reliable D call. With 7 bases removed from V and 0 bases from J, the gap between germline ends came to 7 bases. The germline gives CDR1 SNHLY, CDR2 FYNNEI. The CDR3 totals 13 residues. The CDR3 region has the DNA TGTGCCAGCACAGCAGACTCTGGAAACACCATATATTTT. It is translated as CASTADSGNTIYF.

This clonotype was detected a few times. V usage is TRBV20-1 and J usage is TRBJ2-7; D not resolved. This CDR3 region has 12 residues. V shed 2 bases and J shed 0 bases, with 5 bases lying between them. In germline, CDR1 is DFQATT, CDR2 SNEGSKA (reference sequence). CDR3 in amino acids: CSARPYSYEQYF. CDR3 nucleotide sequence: TGCAGTGCTAGACCTTACTCCTACGAGCAGTACTTC.

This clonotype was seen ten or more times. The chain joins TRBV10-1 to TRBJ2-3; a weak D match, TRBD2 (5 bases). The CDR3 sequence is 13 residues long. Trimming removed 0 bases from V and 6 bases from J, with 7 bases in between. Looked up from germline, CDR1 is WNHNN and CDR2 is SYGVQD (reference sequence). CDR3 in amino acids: CASSESTTDTQYF. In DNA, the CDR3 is TGCGCCAGCAGTGAGTCGACTACGGATACGCAGTATTTT.

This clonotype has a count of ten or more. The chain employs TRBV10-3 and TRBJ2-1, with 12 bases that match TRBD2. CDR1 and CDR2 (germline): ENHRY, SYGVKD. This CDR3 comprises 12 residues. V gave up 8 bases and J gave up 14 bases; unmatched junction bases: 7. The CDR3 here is CAIVSLAGGEFF. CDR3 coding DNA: TGTGCCATCGTATCCCTAGCGGGAGGGGAGTTCTTC.

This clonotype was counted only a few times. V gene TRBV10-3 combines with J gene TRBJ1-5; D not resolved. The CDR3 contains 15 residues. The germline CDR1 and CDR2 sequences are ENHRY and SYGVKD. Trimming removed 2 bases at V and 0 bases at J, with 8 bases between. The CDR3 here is CAISETLDSNQPQHF. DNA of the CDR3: TGTGCCATCAGTGAGACGTTGGATAGCAATCAGCCCCAGCATTTT.

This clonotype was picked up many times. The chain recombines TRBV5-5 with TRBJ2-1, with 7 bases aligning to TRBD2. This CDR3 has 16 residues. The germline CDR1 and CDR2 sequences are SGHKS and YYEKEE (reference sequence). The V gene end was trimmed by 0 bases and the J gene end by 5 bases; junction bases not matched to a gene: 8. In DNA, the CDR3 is TGTGCCAGCAGCTTGGGGAGGCTAGCGGATCACAATGAGCAGTTCTTC. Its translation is CASSLGRLADHNEQFF.

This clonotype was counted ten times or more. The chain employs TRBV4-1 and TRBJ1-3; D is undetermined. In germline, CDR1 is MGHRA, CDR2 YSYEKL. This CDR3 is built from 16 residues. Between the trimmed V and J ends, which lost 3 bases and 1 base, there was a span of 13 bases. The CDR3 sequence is CASSHPPGGSGNTIYF. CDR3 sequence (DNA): TGCGCCAGCAGCCATCCTCCAGGAGGATCTGGAAACACCATATATTTT.

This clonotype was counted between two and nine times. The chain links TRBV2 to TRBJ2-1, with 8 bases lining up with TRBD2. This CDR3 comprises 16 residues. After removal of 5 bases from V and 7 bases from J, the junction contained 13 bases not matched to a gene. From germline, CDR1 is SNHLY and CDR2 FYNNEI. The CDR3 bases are TGTGCCAGCAGTTCCCGGACTAGCCCCTGGAGGAATGAGCAGTTCTTC. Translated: CASSSRTSPWRNEQFF.

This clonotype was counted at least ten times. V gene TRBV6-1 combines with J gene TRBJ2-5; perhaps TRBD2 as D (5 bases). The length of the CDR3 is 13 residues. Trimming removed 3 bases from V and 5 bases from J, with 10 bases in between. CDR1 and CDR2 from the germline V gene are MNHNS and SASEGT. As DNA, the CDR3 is TGTGCCAGCAGTGACGGGGTTTACGAGACCCAGTACTTC. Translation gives CASSDGVYETQYF.

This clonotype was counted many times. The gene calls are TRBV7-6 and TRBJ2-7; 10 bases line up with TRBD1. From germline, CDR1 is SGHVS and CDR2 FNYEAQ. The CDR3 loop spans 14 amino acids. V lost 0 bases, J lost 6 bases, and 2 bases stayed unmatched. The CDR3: CASSLAGTGVEQYF. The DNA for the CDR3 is TGTGCCAGCAGCTTAGCCGGGACAGGGGTCGAGCAGTACTTC.

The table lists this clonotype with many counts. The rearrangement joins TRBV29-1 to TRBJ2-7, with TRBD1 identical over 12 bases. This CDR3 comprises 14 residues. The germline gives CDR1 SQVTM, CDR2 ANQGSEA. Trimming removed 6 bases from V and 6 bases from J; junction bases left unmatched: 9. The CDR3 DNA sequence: TGCAGCGTCCTAGGGGGACAGGGGGCGCCCGAGCAGTACTTC. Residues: CSVLGGQGAPEQYF.

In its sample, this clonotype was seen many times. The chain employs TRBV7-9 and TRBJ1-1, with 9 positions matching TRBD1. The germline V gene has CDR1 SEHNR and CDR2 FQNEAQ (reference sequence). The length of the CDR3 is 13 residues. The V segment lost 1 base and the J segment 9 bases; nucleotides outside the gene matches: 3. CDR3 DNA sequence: TGTGCCAGCAGCTTAGGACAGGGGGAGAAAGCTTTCTTT. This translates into CASSLGQGEKAFF.

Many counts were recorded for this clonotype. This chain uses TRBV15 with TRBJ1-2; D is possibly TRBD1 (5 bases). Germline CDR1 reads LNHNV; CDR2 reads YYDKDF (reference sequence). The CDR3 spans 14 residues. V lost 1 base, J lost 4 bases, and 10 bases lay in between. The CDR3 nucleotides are TGTGCCACCAGCAGAGGGGACCCCGCCTATGGCTACACCTTC. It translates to CATSRGDPAYGYTF.

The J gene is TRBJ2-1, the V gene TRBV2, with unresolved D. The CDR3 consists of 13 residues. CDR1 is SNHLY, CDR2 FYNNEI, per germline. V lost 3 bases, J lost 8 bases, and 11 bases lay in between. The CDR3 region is CASSDLWAHEQFF. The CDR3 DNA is TGTGCCAGCAGTGATCTGTGGGCCCATGAGCAGTTCTTC.